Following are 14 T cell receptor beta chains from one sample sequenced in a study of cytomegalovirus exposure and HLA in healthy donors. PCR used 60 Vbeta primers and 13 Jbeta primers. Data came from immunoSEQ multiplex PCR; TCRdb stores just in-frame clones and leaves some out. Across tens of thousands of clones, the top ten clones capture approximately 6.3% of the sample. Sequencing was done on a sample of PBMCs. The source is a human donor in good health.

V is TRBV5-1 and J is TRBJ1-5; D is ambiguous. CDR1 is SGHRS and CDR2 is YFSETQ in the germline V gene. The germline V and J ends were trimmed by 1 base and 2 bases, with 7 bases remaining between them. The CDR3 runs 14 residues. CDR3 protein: CASSLWGGNQPQHF. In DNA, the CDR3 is TGCGCCAGCAGCTTGTGGGGAGGCAATCAGCCCCAGCATTTT. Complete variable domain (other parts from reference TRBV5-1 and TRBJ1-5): KAGVTQTPRYLIKTRGQQVTLSCSPISGHRSVSWYQQTPGQGLQFLFEYFSETQRNKGNFPGRFSGRQFSNSRSEMNVSTLELGDSALYLCASSLWGGNQPQHFGDGTRLSIL.

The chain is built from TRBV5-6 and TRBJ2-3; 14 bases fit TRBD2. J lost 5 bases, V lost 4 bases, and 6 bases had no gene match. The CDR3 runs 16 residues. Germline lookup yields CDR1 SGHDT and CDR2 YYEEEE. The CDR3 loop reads CASSPATSGGGDTQYF. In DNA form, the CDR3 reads TGTGCCAGCAGCCCCGCGACTAGCGGGGGGGGAGATACGCAGTATTTT.

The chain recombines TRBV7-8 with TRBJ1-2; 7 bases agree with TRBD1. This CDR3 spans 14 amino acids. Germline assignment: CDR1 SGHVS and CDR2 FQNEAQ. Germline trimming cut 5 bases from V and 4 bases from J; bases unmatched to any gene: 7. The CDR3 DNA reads TGTGCCAGCAGCGCGAGGACAGGTAGCTATGGCTACACCTTC. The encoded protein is CASSARTGSYGYTF.

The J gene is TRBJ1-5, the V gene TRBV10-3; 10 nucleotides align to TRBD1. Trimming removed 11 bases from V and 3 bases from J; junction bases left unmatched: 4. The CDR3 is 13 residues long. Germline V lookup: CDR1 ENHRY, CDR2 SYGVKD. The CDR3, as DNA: TGTGCCGCCGGGACAGGGGACAATCAGCCCCAGCATTTT. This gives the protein CAAGTGDNQPQHF.

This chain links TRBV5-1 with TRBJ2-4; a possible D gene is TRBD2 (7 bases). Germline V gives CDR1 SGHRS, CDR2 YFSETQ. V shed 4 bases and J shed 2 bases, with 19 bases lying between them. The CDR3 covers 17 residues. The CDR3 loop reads CASSPVPTGGPKNIQYF. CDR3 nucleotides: TGCGCCAGCAGCCCTGTACCGACCGGGGGGCCCAAAAACATTCAGTACTTC.

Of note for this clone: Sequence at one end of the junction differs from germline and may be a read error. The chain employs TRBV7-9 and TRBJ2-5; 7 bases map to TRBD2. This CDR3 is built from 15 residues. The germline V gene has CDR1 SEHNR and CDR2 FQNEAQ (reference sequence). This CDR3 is CASSLVGEGEENQYF. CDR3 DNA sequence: TGTGCCAGCAGCTTAGTTGGGGAGGGAGAGGAGAACCAGTACTTC.

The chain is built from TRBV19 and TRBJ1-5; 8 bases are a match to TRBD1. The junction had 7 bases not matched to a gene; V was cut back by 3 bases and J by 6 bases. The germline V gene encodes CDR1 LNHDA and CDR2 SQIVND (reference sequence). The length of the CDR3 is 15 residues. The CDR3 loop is CASSIETGVPQPQHF. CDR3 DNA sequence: TGTGCCAGTAGTATTGAGACAGGGGTTCCTCAGCCCCAGCATTTT.

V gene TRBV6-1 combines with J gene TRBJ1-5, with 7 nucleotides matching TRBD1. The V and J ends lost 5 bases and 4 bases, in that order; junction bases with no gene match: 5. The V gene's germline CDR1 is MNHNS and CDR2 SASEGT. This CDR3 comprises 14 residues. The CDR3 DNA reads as TGTGCCAGCAGTTTCCGGGACAGAAATCAGCCCCAGCATTTT. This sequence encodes CASSFRDRNQPQHF.

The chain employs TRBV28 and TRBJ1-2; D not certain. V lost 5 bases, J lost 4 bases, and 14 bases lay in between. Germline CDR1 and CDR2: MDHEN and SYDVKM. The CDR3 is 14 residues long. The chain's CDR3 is CASSLLQSLYGYTF. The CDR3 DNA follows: TGTGCCAGCAGTCTCCTACAGTCCCTCTATGGCTACACCTTC.

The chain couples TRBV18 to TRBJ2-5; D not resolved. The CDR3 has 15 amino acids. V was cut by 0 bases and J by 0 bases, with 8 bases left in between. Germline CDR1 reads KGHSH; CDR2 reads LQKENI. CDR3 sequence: CASSPPFQYQETQYF. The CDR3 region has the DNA TGTGCCAGCTCACCACCGTTCCAGTACCAAGAGACCCAGTACTTC.

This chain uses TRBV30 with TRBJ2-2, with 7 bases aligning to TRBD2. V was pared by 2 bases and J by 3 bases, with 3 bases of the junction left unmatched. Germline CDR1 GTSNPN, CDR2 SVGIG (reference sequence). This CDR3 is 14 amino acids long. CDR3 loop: CAWSSSGDTGELFF. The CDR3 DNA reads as TGTGCCTGGAGTTCTAGCGGAGACACCGGGGAGCTGTTTTTT.

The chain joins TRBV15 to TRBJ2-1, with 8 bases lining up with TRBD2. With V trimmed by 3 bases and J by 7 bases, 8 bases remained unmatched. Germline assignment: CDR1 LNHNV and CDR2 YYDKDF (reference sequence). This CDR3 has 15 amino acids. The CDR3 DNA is TGTGCCACCAGCAGGACGGGGACTAGGGCAAATGAGCAGTTCTTC. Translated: CATSRTGTRANEQFF.

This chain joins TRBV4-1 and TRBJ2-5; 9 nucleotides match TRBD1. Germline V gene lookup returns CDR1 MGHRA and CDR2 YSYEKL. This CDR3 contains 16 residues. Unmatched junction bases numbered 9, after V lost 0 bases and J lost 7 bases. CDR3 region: CASSQDGGQGMTTQYF. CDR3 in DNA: TGCGCCAGCAGCCAAGATGGGGGACAGGGAATGACGACCCAGTACTTC.

The CDR3 bases are TGTGCCAGCAGCTCCTTAGCGGGGGGCTCCTACGAGCAGTACTTC. Its protein is CASSSLAGGSYEQYF. V is TRBV7-2 and J is TRBJ2-7, with TRBD2 matching 10 bases. Germline CDR1 and CDR2: SGHTA and FQGNSA. J lost 0 bases, V lost 4 bases, and 3 bases had no gene match. This CDR3 has 15 amino acids.